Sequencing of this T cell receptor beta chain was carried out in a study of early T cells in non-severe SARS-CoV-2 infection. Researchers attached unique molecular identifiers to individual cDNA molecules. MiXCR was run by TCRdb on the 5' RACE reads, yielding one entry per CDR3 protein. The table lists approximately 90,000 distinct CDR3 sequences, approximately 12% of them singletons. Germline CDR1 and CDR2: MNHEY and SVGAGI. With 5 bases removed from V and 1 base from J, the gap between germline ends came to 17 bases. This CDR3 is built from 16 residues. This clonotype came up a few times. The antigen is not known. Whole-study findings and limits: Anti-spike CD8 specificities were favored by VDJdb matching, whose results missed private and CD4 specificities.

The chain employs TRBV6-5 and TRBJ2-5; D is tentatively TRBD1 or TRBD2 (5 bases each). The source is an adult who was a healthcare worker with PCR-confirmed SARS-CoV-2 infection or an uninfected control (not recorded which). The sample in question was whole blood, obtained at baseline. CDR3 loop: CASSPRLLGGQETQYF. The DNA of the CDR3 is TGTGCCAGCAGTCCCCGACTCCTTGGGGGCCAAGAGACCCAGTACTTC.